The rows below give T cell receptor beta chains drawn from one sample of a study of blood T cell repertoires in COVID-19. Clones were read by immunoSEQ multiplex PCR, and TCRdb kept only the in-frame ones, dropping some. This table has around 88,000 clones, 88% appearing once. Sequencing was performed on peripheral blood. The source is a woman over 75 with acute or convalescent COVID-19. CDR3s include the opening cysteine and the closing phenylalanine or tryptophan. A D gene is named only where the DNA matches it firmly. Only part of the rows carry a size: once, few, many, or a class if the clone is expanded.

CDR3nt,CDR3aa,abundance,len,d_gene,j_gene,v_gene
TGCGCCAGCAGCCAAGAGATTAGTTCGGCAGATACGCAGTATTTT,CASSQEISSADTQYF,NA,15,NA,TRBJ2-3,TRBV4-3
TGTGCCAGCAGTGTAACGGGACAGGGCGACAATGAGCAGTTCTTC,CASSVTGQGDNEQFF,NA,15,TRBD1,TRBJ2-1,TRBV28
TGTGCCAGTACCGACAGGGGGCTTTTGAACACTGAAGCTTTCTTT,CASTDRGLLNTEAFF,NA,15,TRBD1,TRBJ1-1,TRBV19
TGTGCCAGCAGCTGGGACAGGGGGCTCTCTAATGAAAAACTGTTTTTT,CASSWDRGLSNEKLFF,NA,16,TRBD1,TRBJ1-4,TRBV27
TGTGCCAGCCGAAGAGCGGGAGAGGCAGATACGCAGTATTTT,CASRRAGEADTQYF,NA,14,TRBD2,TRBJ2-3,TRBV28
TGTGCCAGCAGTCTACAAGTGTCGGGGTCCTACGAGCAGTACTTC,CASSLQVSGSYEQYF,NA,15,NA,TRBJ2-7,TRBV6-5
TGTGCCAGCAGCTTGACGACAGGGGTAGATGAAAAACTGTTTTTT,CASSLTTGVDEKLFF,NA,15,TRBD1,TRBJ1-4,TRBV5-4
TGTGCCAGTATTCAAACAGGGGGCAACACTGAAGCTTTCTTT,CASIQTGGNTEAFF,NA,14,TRBD1,TRBJ1-1,TRBV19
TGCGCCAGCAGCCTAGGACATTTAACAACTAATGAAAAACTGTTTTTT,CASSLGHLTTNEKLFF,NA,16,NA,TRBJ1-4,TRBV5-1
TGCGCCAGCACCTTGAAGGGACAGAGAGGAGAGACCCAGTACTTC,CASTLKGQRGETQYF,NA,15,TRBD1,TRBJ2-5,TRBV5-1
TGTGCTAGTGGTTCAGTTAACGGGGGAGAGACCCAGTACTTC,CASGSVNGGETQYF,once,14,NA,TRBJ2-5,TRBV12-5
TGTGCCAGCAGCTTAGGACAGTCTAACTATGGCTACACCTTC,CASSLGQSNYGYTF,NA,14,NA,TRBJ1-2,TRBV7-2
TGTGCCAGCAGCTTACAGGGCTCCTCGATTTCTAACTATGGCTACACCTTC,CASSLQGSSISNYGYTF,NA,17,NA,TRBJ1-2,TRBV7-3
TGCGCCAGCAGCCAAGGTTATAGCGGGGCCTCGGAGCAGTTCTTC,CASSQGYSGASEQFF,few,15,TRBD2,TRBJ2-1,TRBV4-1
TGCGCCAGCAGCCAAGGTAGCAGTTCTAACTATGGCTACACCTTC,CASSQGSSSNYGYTF,NA,15,NA,TRBJ1-2,TRBV4-1
TGTGCCAGCAGTTTGACAGGGCTTCAGCCCCAGCATTTT,CASSLTGLQPQHF,NA,13,TRBD1,TRBJ1-5,TRBV12-3/TRBV12-4
TGTGCCAGCAGTTTATCGGTTCTTGGACTATACAATGAGCAGTTCTTC,CASSLSVLGLYNEQFF,NA,16,NA,TRBJ2-1,TRBV28
TGTGCCAGCGCGGGGGGCGGAAGCTACGAGCAGTACTTC,CASAGGGSYEQYF,NA,13,TRBD2,TRBJ2-7,TRBV5-4
TGTGCCAGCAGCCCTTACCATTCCGGGACAGCGAATTCACCCCTCCACTTT,CASSPYHSGTANSPLHF,NA,17,TRBD1,TRBJ1-6,TRBV6-2/TRBV6-3
TGCAGCGTCCGCGGGGGCGCCTACAATGAGCAGTTCTTC,CSVRGGAYNEQFF,NA,13,NA,TRBJ2-1,TRBV29-1
TGCGCCAGCAGCCACCGCCGGGAGGGTGGCTATGGCTACACCTTC,CASSHRREGGYGYTF,NA,15,NA,TRBJ1-2,TRBV4-1
TGTGCCAGCAGCCGTCTCACAGATACGCAGTATTTT,CASSRLTDTQYF,few,12,NA,TRBJ2-3,TRBV7-9
TGTGCCAGCTCACCACCCCCCGGGGTGACCCCGGGACAGATTAACTATGGCTACACCTTC,CASSPPPGVTPGQINYGYTF,NA,20,TRBD1,TRBJ1-2,TRBV18
TGCACCAGCAGCCACTTGGGCTCCTCAGGGACTGAAGCTTTCTTT,CTSSHLGSSGTEAFF,NA,15,NA,TRBJ1-1,TRBV1
TGTGCCAGCAGCTTAAGCGGTTCTGTCCAAGAGACCCAGTACTTC,CASSLSGSVQETQYF,NA,15,NA,TRBJ2-5,TRBV11-3
TGTGCCAGCAGTCGCCTAGCGTGGGCCAACGTCCTGACTTTC,CASSRLAWANVLTF,NA,14,NA,TRBJ2-6,TRBV6-2/TRBV6-3
TGCGCCAGCAGCTTGGGCGGGCCCTCTAACTATGGCTACACCTTC,CASSLGGPSNYGYTF,once,15,NA,TRBJ1-2,TRBV5-1
TGTGCCAGCAGGTTAATCGACAGGGGCTTGGCTTTCTTT,CASRLIDRGLAFF,NA,13,TRBD1,TRBJ1-1,TRBV28
TGTGCCAGCAGCCCCCGGACAGGGAACTATGGCTACACCTTC,CASSPRTGNYGYTF,NA,14,TRBD1,TRBJ1-2,TRBV7-2
TGCGCCAGCAGCCAAGGTAGGACTAGCGTCTACGAGCAGTACTTC,CASSQGRTSVYEQYF,NA,15,TRBD2,TRBJ2-7,TRBV4-3
TGTGCCAGCAGCTTTCTCCTAGCGGAGGACTACAATGAGCAGTTCTTC,CASSFLLAEDYNEQFF,few,16,NA,TRBJ2-1,TRBV12-1
TGTGCCAGCAGCCAAGAAGGAGGGTTCGAGTACGAGCAGTACTTC,CASSQEGGFEYEQYF,NA,15,NA,TRBJ2-7,TRBV4-2
TGTGCCAGCAGCTTAGAGGGGCCCTACGGAGATACGCAGTATTTT,CASSLEGPYGDTQYF,NA,15,NA,TRBJ2-3,TRBV7-6
TGTGCCAGCAGCGTAGTTGGACACCACACCGGGGAGCTGTTTTTT,CASSVVGHHTGELFF,NA,15,NA,TRBJ2-2,TRBV9
TGTGCCAGCAGCTTCGGGCCTCAAAGCGGGTCCTACGAGCAGTACTTC,CASSFGPQSGSYEQYF,NA,16,NA,TRBJ2-7,TRBV11-2
TGTGCCAGCTCACCCGGACAGGAGACTGAAGCTTTCTTT,CASSPGQETEAFF,NA,13,TRBD1,TRBJ1-1,TRBV18
TGTGCCAGCAGCTTGGTGTCGGGACTAGCGGGCACTGTGGAGCAGTTCTTC,CASSLVSGLAGTVEQFF,once,17,TRBD2,TRBJ2-1,TRBV5-4
TGTGCCAGCAGCTTGGGCGGCGGGAGAGGGGGCACCGGGGAGCTGTTTTTT,CASSLGGGRGGTGELFF,NA,17,NA,TRBJ2-2,TRBV5-4
TGTGCCAGCTCTACCAGTATCGATAATGAAGCTTTCTTT,CASSTSIDNEAFF,few,13,NA,TRBJ1-1,TRBV18
TGTGCCAGCAGTCCGGGACAGGGGGCGCGCGAGCAGTACTTC,CASSPGQGAREQYF,few,14,TRBD1,TRBJ2-7,TRBV27
TGTGCCAGTAGTACACCGGGACAGCTAAACACCGGGGAGCTGTTTTTT,CASSTPGQLNTGELFF,NA,16,TRBD1,TRBJ2-2,TRBV19
TGTGCCAGCAGCCAAGATCTACGGGCTAGCGGTAACTCCTACGAGCAGTACTTC,CASSQDLRASGNSYEQYF,NA,18,TRBD2,TRBJ2-7,TRBV4-2
TGTGCCATCAGTGATGGGTGGGACAGGGGGGCCTATGGCTACACCTTC,CAISDGWDRGAYGYTF,few,16,TRBD1,TRBJ1-2,TRBV10-3
TGTGCCAGCGGCCAGGAAGGGGGCAACACTGAAGCTTTCTTT,CASGQEGGNTEAFF,NA,14,TRBD1,TRBJ1-1,TRBV2